This TCR beta chain was profiled in a study of blood T cell repertoires in COVID-19. Profiled with immunoSEQ multiplex PCR; TCRdb holds only in-frame clones, not every one. The top ten hold 20% of the sample, which has approximately 210,000 clones, less than 90% seen once. The CDR3 consists of 15 residues. V lost 10 bases to trimming and J lost 4 bases; unmatched junction nucleotides: 14. This sequence joins TRBV5-7 and TRBJ1-1, with 9 bases lining up with TRBD1. TRBV5-7 is an ORF; its function is uncertain. The sample consisted of peripheral blood. The sequence came from a man aged 30 to 45 with active or convalescent COVID-19. The CDR3 sequence: CAPKGTGGVGTEAFF. The DNA for the CDR3 is TGTGCCCCCAAGGGTACAGGGGGCGTGGGCACTGAAGCTTTCTTT.